These 29 T cell receptor beta chains came from one sample sequenced in a study of shared clonotypes between healthy human individuals. Sequencing used immunoSEQ multiplex PCR; TCRdb keeps in-frame clones, though not all of them. This table holds a few hundred thousand clones, around 97% found once. Sequenced input: naive CD4+ T cells sorted from blood. The sample's subset: CD45RA+ positively selected. These receptors originate from a woman aged 25 to 39 in good health.

The CDR3 DNA reads as TGTGCCAGCAGTACTAGCGGGAGGGCCTCCTACGAGCAGTACTTC. This gives the protein CASSTSGRASYEQYF. V is TRBV6-5 and J is TRBJ2-7; 13 bases line up with TRBD2. The CDR3 sequence is 15 residues long. The trim removed 5 bases at V and 0 bases at J, leaving 1 base unmatched. Germline CDR1 is MNHEY and CDR2 is SVGAGI.

V usage is TRBV2 and J usage is TRBJ1-5, with 8 bases aligning to TRBD1. The CDR3 totals 14 residues. The J segment lost 3 bases and the V segment lost 5 bases, leaving 3 bases of the junction unmatched. CDR1 is SNHLY, CDR2 FYNNEI, per germline. In nucleotides, the CDR3 is TGTGCCAGCAGTAGGACAGGGCCCAATCAGCCCCAGCATTTT. Translated: CASSRTGPNQPQHF. Together with reference TRBV2 and TRBJ1-5, the CDR3 gives the full variable domain: EPEVTQTPSHQVTQMGQEVILRCVPISNHLYFYWYRQILGQKVEFLVSFYNNEISEKSEIFDDQFSVERPDGSNFTLKIRSTKLEDSAMYFCASSRTGPNQPQHFGDGTRLSIL.

This clone was detected only a few times. The chain has TRBV21-1 and TRBJ1-5; TRBD1, the D gene given by the table, was not confirmed from the DNA. TRBV21-1 is deemed a pseudogene. This CDR3 spans 15 amino acids. CDR3 nucleotide sequence: TGTGCCAGCAGCAGCCTCAGAAGTAGCAATCAGCCCCAGCATTTT. This sequence encodes CASSSLRSSNQPQHF.

The rearrangement joins TRBV12-5 to TRBJ1-1; D is possibly TRBD1 (5 bases). CDR1 and CDR2 (germline): LGHNT, FRNRAP. The CDR3 totals 13 residues. Trimming took off 1 base at V and 5 bases at J, with 8 bases between the two ends. Here the CDR3 reads CASGLARGTEAFF. Written as DNA, the CDR3 is TGTGCTAGTGGTTTGGCCCGGGGGACTGAAGCTTTCTTT.

The chain is built from TRBV6-5 and TRBJ2-1; TRBD1 matches at 8 bases. With 6 bases clipped from V and 6 bases from J, the junction kept 10 bases outside the gene matches. The CDR3 consists of 15 residues. The germline V gene encodes CDR1 MNHEY and CDR2 SVGAGI. The CDR3, as DNA: TGTGCCAGCAGCCCTGACAGGGGACCCCCCAATGAGCAGTTCTTC. Amino acids: CASSPDRGPPNEQFF.

The rearrangement links TRBV5-1 to TRBJ2-7; TRBD2 agrees at 7 bases. CDR1 and CDR2 from the germline V gene are SGHRS and YFSETQ. With V trimmed by 3 bases and J by 2 bases, 5 bases remained unmatched. The length of the CDR3 is 14 residues. The CDR3 loop reads CASSWEGQTYEQYF. CDR3 coding DNA: TGCGCCAGCAGCTGGGAGGGCCAGACCTACGAGCAGTACTTC.

The rearrangement joins TRBV20-1 to TRBJ1-1; D unclear. V lost 3 bases, J lost 7 bases, and 9 bases lay in between. The CDR3 is 11 residues long. Germline V gives CDR1 DFQATT, CDR2 SNEGSKA (reference sequence). The CDR3 spells CSASRQFEAFF. The CDR3 DNA reads as TGCAGTGCTAGCCGCCAGTTTGAAGCTTTCTTT.

The V call is TRBV5-1, the J call TRBJ2-5; TRBD2 matches 10 bases. There are 14 residues in the CDR3. V shed 5 bases and J 1 base; nucleotides not matched to a gene: 2. The germline gives CDR1 SGHRS, CDR2 YFSETQ. In nucleotides, the CDR3 is TGCGCCAGCAGAGCGGGGGGGTTCCAAGAGACCCAGTACTTC. Translating it yields CASRAGGFQETQYF.

This chain uses TRBV27 with TRBJ2-1; D remains unclear. The CDR3 length is 16 residues. Germline V gene sequence: CDR1 MNHEY, CDR2 SMNVEV (reference sequence). Deletions cut 7 bases from V and 8 bases from J, with 24 bases between. The CDR3 DNA reads TGTGCCAGCACCCATGAAACTATCCGGATTTGGGATGAGCAGTTCTTC. It specifies CASTHETIRIWDEQFF.

This chain uses TRBV29-1 with TRBJ2-5; 7 nucleotides match TRBD1. Germline values: CDR1 SQVTM, CDR2 ANQGSEA. This CDR3 contains 13 residues. The V segment lost 5 bases and the J segment 5 bases; nucleotides outside the gene matches: 8. DNA of the CDR3: TGCAGCGTTAGTAGGGGGCTCGGCGAGACCCAGTACTTC. The encoded protein is CSVSRGLGETQYF.

The gene calls are TRBV20-1 and TRBJ1-5; D unresolved. The CDR3 has 11 residues. Trimming removed 0 bases at V and 8 bases at J, with 5 bases between. The germline CDR1 and CDR2 sequences are DFQATT and SNEGSKA (reference sequence). The CDR3 here is CSARDREPQHF. The DNA for the CDR3 is TGCAGTGCTAGAGATCGGGAGCCCCAGCATTTT.

This clone was counted a single time. The rearrangement joins TRBV19 to TRBJ1-2, with D possibly TRBD1 on 6 matching bases. This CDR3 has 11 residues. V dropped 6 bases and J dropped 8 bases, with 10 bases sitting between them. The germline V gene encodes CDR1 LNHDA and CDR2 SQIVND (reference sequence). In DNA form, the CDR3 reads TGTGCCAGTAGAGAGGGGGACGGCTACACCTTC. Protein product: CASREGDGYTF.

DNA of the CDR3: TGTGCCACAAGGACAACCGAGGGCAATCAGCCCCAGCATTTT. Translated: CATRTTEGNQPQHF. J is TRBJ1-5 and V is TRBV10-3; maybe TRBD1 (5 bases). Trimming shortened V by 10 bases and J by 2 bases, and 15 bases separated the two germline ends. The CDR3 loop spans 14 amino acids. Germline V gene data show CDR1 as ENHRY and CDR2 as SYGVKD.

V is TRBV2 and J is TRBJ2-7; D is ambiguous. CDR1 SNHLY and CDR2 FYNNEI come from the germline V gene. The CDR3 totals 14 residues. V was cut by 8 bases and J by 1 base, with 15 bases left in between. CDR3 DNA: TGTGCCAGCCTCATCCGGGCCCCGTCCTACGAGCAGTACTTC. This gives the protein CASLIRAPSYEQYF. The whole variable domain, remainder taken from reference TRBV2 and TRBJ2-7, is EPEVTQTPSHQVTQMGQEVILRCVPISNHLYFYWYRQILGQKVEFLVSFYNNEISEKSEIFDDQFSVERPDGSNFTLKIRSTKLEDSAMYFCASLIRAPSYEQYFGPGTRLTVT.

This clone was counted a single time. V is TRBV28 and J is TRBJ1-3, with D unclear. The CDR3 contains 13 residues. V lost 8 bases and J 1 base, leaving 9 bases between the germline ends. The germline V gene has CDR1 MDHEN and CDR2 SYDVKM. The CDR3 sequence is CASWAVSGNTIYF. As DNA, the CDR3 is TGTGCCAGCTGGGCAGTTTCTGGAAACACCATATATTTT.

The chain links TRBV10-2 to TRBJ2-2, with TRBD1 matching over 11 bases. Germline CDR1 and CDR2: WSHSY and SAAADI. Trimming cost V 6 bases and J 5 bases; bases outside gene matches: 8. This CDR3 spans 16 amino acids. CDR3 amino acids: CASRGPGQGVTGELFF. CDR3 coding DNA: TGCGCCAGCAGGGGTCCGGGACAGGGGGTAACCGGGGAGCTGTTTTTT.

The V and J genes are TRBV6-6 and TRBJ1-4; D may be TRBD1 (6 bases). In germline, CDR1 is MNHNY, CDR2 SVGAGI (reference sequence). Deletions cut 5 bases from V and 10 bases from J, with 14 bases between. This CDR3 spans 13 amino acids. The DNA of the CDR3 is TGTGCCAGCAGTCAGACCCGGGACATAAAACTGTTTTTT. This sequence encodes CASSQTRDIKLFF.

This clone showed up just once. The genes are TRBV6-5 and TRBJ2-6; TRBD1 might be the D (6 bases). This CDR3 region has 16 residues. Trimming removed 4 bases from V and 2 bases from J, with 12 bases in between. Germline loops: CDR1 MNHEY, CDR2 SVGAGI. In DNA form, the CDR3 reads TGTGCCAGCAGTTCAGGGGTTTCGCCTGGGGCCAACGTCCTGACTTTC. It encodes CASSSGVSPGANVLTF.

The CDR3 loop reads CASSQELAGRNEQFF. As DNA, the CDR3 is TGCGCCAGCAGCCAAGAGTTGGCCGGGAGGAATGAGCAGTTCTTC. The J gene is TRBJ2-1, the V gene TRBV4-1; 7 nucleotides agree with TRBD2. CDR3 length equals 15 residues. With V trimmed by 0 bases and J by 7 bases, 6 bases remained unmatched. CDR1 is MGHRA, CDR2 YSYEKL, per germline.

This clone was recorded once. The chain links TRBV7-9 to TRBJ1-1; 7 nucleotides agree with TRBD1. Losses at the gene ends were 5 bases for V and 1 base for J; bases not matched to a gene: 10. The CDR3 totals 16 residues. CDR1 SEHNR and CDR2 FQNEAQ come from the germline V gene (reference sequence). The CDR3, as DNA: TGTGCCAGCAGCCCCAGACCACAGGGGCGGAACACTGAAGCTTTCTTT. Its translation is CASSPRPQGRNTEAFF.

About this clone: The same CDR3 also results from other DNA sequences found in this sample. The genes are TRBV5-1 and TRBJ2-7; D gene uncertain. CDR3 length: 14 residues. Deletions cut 0 bases from V and 0 bases from J, with 7 bases between. Germline lookup yields CDR1 SGHRS and CDR2 YFSETQ. CDR3 protein: CASSLAVSSYEQYF. As DNA, the CDR3 is TGCGCCAGCAGCTTGGCCGTCAGCTCCTACGAGCAGTACTTC.

This chain links TRBV15 with TRBJ1-5; TRBD1 aligns across 7 bases. The V gene end was trimmed by 0 bases and the J gene end by 7 bases; junction bases not matched to a gene: 12. Germline lookup yields CDR1 LNHNV and CDR2 YYDKDF (reference sequence). This CDR3 is 17 amino acids long. CDR3 amino acids: CATSRDLGQPTLQPQHF. In DNA form, the CDR3 reads TGTGCCACCAGCAGAGATCTGGGACAGCCCACGCTCCAGCCCCAGCATTTT.

The genes are TRBV6-5 and TRBJ2-2, with TRBD2 identical over 10 bases. This CDR3 region has 15 residues. The germline CDR1 and CDR2 sequences are MNHEY and SVGAGI. The junction had 3 bases not matched to a gene; V was cut back by 5 bases and J by 3 bases. The CDR3 here is CASSPTSGDTGELFF. DNA for the CDR3: TGTGCCAGCAGTCCTACTAGCGGGGACACCGGGGAGCTGTTTTTT.

V and J are TRBV27 and TRBJ2-7, with a tentative D call TRBD2 (7 bases). The CDR3 is 14 amino acids. Trimming removed 6 bases from V and 7 bases from J, with 19 bases in between. Germline CDR1 and CDR2: MNHEY and SMNVEV (reference sequence). The CDR3 region is CASRGGAGEAEQYF. CDR3 nucleotides: TGTGCCAGCAGGGGGGGGGCGGGAGAGGCTGAGCAGTACTTC.

This clone was seen a single time. The gene calls are TRBV28 and TRBJ1-2; TRBD1 agrees at 9 bases. The CDR3 is 15 amino acids. CDR1 is MDHEN and CDR2 is SYDVKM in the germline V gene. The ends lost 2 bases at V and 8 bases at J; junction bases unmatched: 9. CDR3 loop: CASSLMGGDREGYTF. CDR3 coding DNA: TGTGCCAGCAGTTTAATGGGAGGGGACAGGGAAGGCTACACCTTC.

This clone was seen a few times. V gene TRBV2 combines with J gene TRBJ1-5; TRBD1 might be the D (5 bases). Germline V lookup: CDR1 SNHLY, CDR2 FYNNEI. The CDR3 covers 14 residues. V lost 8 bases, J lost 0 bases, and 11 bases lay in between. The CDR3 loop is CASQGSHSNQPQHF. The CDR3 DNA sequence: TGTGCCAGCCAGGGATCTCATAGCAATCAGCCCCAGCATTTT.

This clone was detected only once. This CDR3 reads CASSALGSGAGANVLTF. The CDR3 DNA sequence: TGTGCCAGCAGCGCCCTGGGTTCGGGGGCCGGGGCCAACGTCCTGACTTTC. The chain is built from TRBV25-1 and TRBJ2-6; perhaps D is TRBD1 or TRBD2 (6 bases each). With 6 bases removed from V and 4 bases from J, the gap between germline ends came to 19 bases. CDR3 length equals 17 residues. Germline V lookup: CDR1 MGHDK, CDR2 SYGVNS.

This chain uses TRBV30 with TRBJ1-2; D call uncertain. Trimming cost V 1 base and J 8 bases, with 17 bases left between them. CDR3 size: 14 residues. The germline gives CDR1 GTSNPN, CDR2 SVGIG (reference sequence). The chain's CDR3 is CAWSEEGFGKGYTF. In nucleotides, the CDR3 is TGTGCCTGGAGTGAGGAAGGGTTTGGCAAAGGCTACACCTTC.

The chain employs TRBV29-1 and TRBJ2-7, with D possibly matching TRBD2 (6 bases). V was shortened by 6 bases and J by 5 bases, with 8 bases between the two germline ends. The length of the CDR3 is 10 residues. From germline, CDR1 is SQVTM and CDR2 ANQGSEA. The CDR3 DNA reads TGCAGCGTGGGGGGAGACGAGCAGTACTTC. It yields the protein CSVGGDEQYF.